The present TCR beta chain was sequenced within a study of CD8+ T cells in alopecia areata. Extraction of RNA preceded its reverse transcription into cDNA, which served as the sequencing template. Clones were read by immunoSEQ multiplex PCR, and TCRdb kept only the in-frame ones, dropping some. The sample has 140,000 to 150,000 clones; about 87% are singletons. This clonotype was obtained from a human donor with alopecia areata. The sample here was CD8+ T cells sorted from blood, taken at week 0.

CDR3 sequence: CASSVGSTGNTEAFF. In DNA form, the CDR3 reads TGTGCCAGCAGTGTTGGCTCGACAGGGAACACTGAAGCTTTCTTT. The chain has TRBV6-1 and TRBJ1-1, with D possibly TRBD1 on 6 matching bases. V was clipped by 4 bases and J by 1 base, with 13 bases between them. The germline V gene has CDR1 MNHNS and CDR2 SASEGT. This CDR3 is built from 15 residues.